Each of the 6 T cell receptor beta chains below was sequenced from the same sample in a study of shared T cell receptors in the human thymus. TCRdb keeps only in-frame clones here, not all; method: immunoSEQ multiplex PCR. This table has hundreds of thousands of clones, 75% to 80% appearing once. The same data also contributed to another study, on human thymus T cells.

Sequenced material: thymocytes. These receptors were taken from a boy in the first two years of life with a congenital heart defect.

The chain recombines TRBV27 with TRBJ2-7, with TRBD2 matching over 14 bases. The CDR3 has 19 amino acids. Germline V gives CDR1 MNHEY, CDR2 SMNVEV (reference sequence). V lost 4 bases and J lost 4; bases outside the gene matches: 15. The DNA for the CDR3 is TGTGCCAGCAGTTCTAATGGGACTAGCGGGAGTACGCAGTGGTACGAGCAGTACTTC. Residues: CASSSNGTSGSTQWYEQYF.

The chain uses TRBV5-4 and TRBJ1-2; D not resolved. CDR3 length: 14 amino acids. V was trimmed by 0 bases and J by 3 bases, leaving 9 bases between them. The germline CDR1 and CDR2 sequences are SGHNT and YYREEE (reference sequence). CDR3 residues: CASSLGGGYYGYTF. The CDR3 coding sequence is TGTGCCAGCAGCTTGGGGGGAGGGTACTATGGCTACACCTTC. Full variable domain (remainder filled in from reference TRBV5-4 and TRBJ1-2): ETGVTQSPTHLIKTRGQQVTLRCSSQSGHNTVSWYQQALGQGPQFIFQYYREEENGRGNFPPRFSGLQFPNYSSELNVNALELDDSALYLCASSLGGGYYGYTFGSGTRLTVV.

In its sample, this clone was seen once. The rearrangement links TRBV28 to TRBJ2-4; unclear D gene. Germline V gene sequence: CDR1 MDHEN, CDR2 SYDVKM. The CDR3 is made up of 15 amino acids. The V and J ends lost 7 bases and 0 bases respectively, with 13 bases between them. The CDR3 sequence is CASNPRSLAKNIQYF. Written as DNA, the CDR3 is TGTGCCAGCAACCCCAGGTCTCTAGCCAAAAACATTCAGTACTTC. Drawing the rest from reference TRBV28 and TRBJ2-4, the complete variable domain is DVKVTQSSRYLVKRTGEKVFLECVQDMDHENMFWYRQDPGLGLRLIYFSYDVKMKEKGDIPEGYSVSREKKERFSLILESASTNQTSMYLCASNPRSLAKNIQYFGAGTRLSVL.

This clone was counted once. The chain links TRBV5-8 to TRBJ2-3; a weak D match, TRBD2 (5 bases). The CDR3 runs to 18 residues. Trimming stripped 1 base from V and 1 base from J, with 19 bases between. Germline CDR1 reads SGHTS; CDR2 reads YDEGEE. The DNA for the CDR3 is TGTGCCAGCAGCTTGATCAGCGGCAAAATATCTGGCACAGATACGCAGTATTTT. Encoded protein: CASSLISGKISGTDTQYF. Together with reference TRBV5-8 and TRBJ2-3, the CDR3 gives the full variable domain: EAGVTQSPTHLIKTRGQQATLRCSPISGHTSVYWYQQALGLGLQFLLWYDEGEERNRGNFPPRFSGRQFPNYSSELNVNALELEDSALYLCASSLISGKISGTDTQYFGPGTRLTVL.

The rearrangement joins TRBV4-2 to TRBJ1-4; unclear D gene. V was cut by 3 bases and J by 8 bases, with 19 bases left in between. This CDR3 has 16 amino acids. CDR1 is LGHNA, CDR2 YNFKEQ, per germline. In DNA form, the CDR3 reads TGTGCCAGCAGCCAGGGTGGGCCACCCACCAGCGAAAAACTGTTTTTT. Amino acid sequence: CASSQGGPPTSEKLFF.

This sequence joins TRBV30 and TRBJ1-5; TRBD1 matches at 7 bases. CDR1 GTSNPN and CDR2 SVGIG come from the germline V gene (reference sequence). There are 16 residues in the CDR3. Germline trimming cut 3 bases from V and 3 bases from J; bases unmatched to any gene: 11. The CDR3 coding sequence is TGTGCCTGGAGCCTCACAGGGGAAAGGGACAATCAGCCCCAGCATTTT. It encodes CAWSLTGERDNQPQHF.